Here is one TCR beta chain with its context. The source of the sample is a study of cytomegalovirus exposure and HLA in healthy donors. The junction had 10 bases not matched to a gene; V was cut back by 4 bases and J by 5 bases. The CDR3 sequence is 16 residues long. Germline V CDR1 and CDR2: LGHNA, YNFKEQ. In the PCR, 60 Vbeta and 13 Jbeta primers were used. The table came from immunoSEQ multiplex PCR; TCRdb's copy has only in-frame clones and leaves some out. The data show around 280,000 clones, with around 90% seen just once and approximately 2.4% held by the top ten. The genes are TRBV4-2 and TRBJ2-1, with TRBD2 matching over 8 bases. Sequencing was performed on PBMCs. The TCR comes from a woman under 30 in good health and CMV-seronegative. CDR3 sequence reads: CASSRDPGLDNNEQFF. CDR3 DNA sequence: TGTGCCAGCAGCCGGGACCCGGGACTAGATAACAATGAGCAGTTCTTC.